A single sample is the source of the 26 T cell receptor beta chains below, sequenced in a study of shared clonotypes between healthy human individuals. TCRdb's copy holds only in-frame clones and misses some; the assay was immunoSEQ multiplex PCR. The sample holds 150,000 to 200,000 clones, about 68% seen once. Sequenced input: memory CD4+ T cells sorted from blood. Subset of the sample: CD45RA-negative fraction. These TCRs come from a man aged 25 to 40 in good health.

This clone occurred once. The chain employs TRBV11-3 and TRBJ2-2; D tentatively fits TRBD1 or TRBD2 (5 bases each). The CDR3 runs to 13 residues. Germline assignment: CDR1 SGHNT and CDR2 YENEEA. Trimming removed 4 bases from V and 4 bases from J, with 7 bases in between. Here the CDR3 DNA reads TGTGCCAGCAGCTCGGGGCTCACCGGGGAGCTGTTTTTT. This encodes CASSSGLTGELFF.

The chain combines TRBV10-3 with TRBJ2-7; a weak D match, TRBD1 (6 bases). CDR1 ENHRY and CDR2 SYGVKD come from the germline V gene. Between the trimmed V and J ends, which lost 3 bases and 1 base, there was a span of 13 bases. CDR3 length: 15 amino acids. The CDR3 reads CAISERTASSYEQYF. The CDR3 DNA is TGTGCCATCAGTGAAAGGACAGCAAGTTCCTACGAGCAGTACTTC.

The chain has TRBV6-5 and TRBJ2-7; 8 bases match TRBD1. With 5 bases clipped from V and 3 bases from J, the junction kept 6 bases outside the gene matches. This CDR3 region has 14 residues. The germline V gene has CDR1 MNHEY and CDR2 SVGAGI. The CDR3 nucleotides read TGTGCCAGCAGTGAGACAGGGGCCAGCTACGAGCAGTACTTC. This codes for CASSETGASYEQYF.

A remark on this clone: This is likely an artifact of a read error, given a far larger clone one base away. J is TRBJ2-1 and V is TRBV14, with D unclear. Germline V lookup: CDR1 SGHDN, CDR2 FVKESK. The CDR3 contains 20 residues. Here the CDR3 reads CANSQDEARAQILRYNEQFF. CDR3 nucleotides: TGTGCCAACAGCCAAGATGAGGCCCGGGCCCAGATACTCCGCTACAATGAGCAGTTCTTC.

J is TRBJ2-7 and V is TRBV5-6; 8 bases line up with TRBD1. CDR3 length: 13 residues. After removal of 7 bases from V and 1 base from J, the junction contained 4 bases not matched to a gene. Germline-derived CDR1 and CDR2 are SGHDT and YYEEEE. CDR3 nucleotides: TGTGCCAGCTATAGACAGGGGTCCTACGAGCAGTACTTC. Translating it yields CASYRQGSYEQYF.

The rearrangement links TRBV15 to TRBJ2-2; 9 bases align to TRBD2. CDR1 is LNHNV and CDR2 is YYDKDF in the germline V gene (reference sequence). The CDR3 contains 16 residues. Trimming removed 1 base from V and 7 bases from J; junction bases left unmatched: 7. The CDR3 DNA sequence: TGTGCCACCAGCAGAGTAAGCGGGAGGCTCGGCGGGGAGCTGTTTTTT. Amino acids: CATSRVSGRLGGELFF.

The CDR3 loop is CASSPGQGSTEAFF. CDR3 coding DNA: TGTGCCAGCTCACCGGGACAGGGGAGCACTGAAGCTTTCTTT. The V gene is TRBV18, the J gene TRBJ1-1, with 10 bases lining up with TRBD1. V gave up 3 bases and J gave up 4 bases; unmatched junction bases: 2. Per germline, CDR1 KGHSH and CDR2 LQKENI. The CDR3 loop spans 14 amino acids.

This clone was seen once. CDR3 amino acids: CASSLDRGSGNTIYF. For the CDR3, the DNA is TGTGCCAGCAGCTTGGACCGTGGATCTGGAAACACCATATATTTT. This chain connects TRBV5-6 to TRBJ1-3; D gene uncertain. Trimming took 0 bases from V and 1 from J, leaving 8 bases between them. In germline, CDR1 is SGHDT, CDR2 YYEEEE. The CDR3 length is 15 residues.

V is TRBV28 and J is TRBJ2-3, with 12 bases lining up with TRBD2. The V segment lost 2 bases and the J segment 7 bases; nucleotides outside the gene matches: 4. From germline, CDR1 is MDHEN and CDR2 SYDVKM. The CDR3 sequence is 15 residues long. The CDR3 nucleotides read TGTGCCAGCAGTTTAGGCCTAGCGGGAGGGCATACGCAGTATTTT. Protein: CASSLGLAGGHTQYF.

The chain recombines TRBV14 with TRBJ1-2; unclear D gene. This CDR3 spans 14 amino acids. CDR1 and CDR2 (germline): SGHDN, FVKESK. The V end lost 4 bases, the J end lost 4 bases, and 13 bases lay between the germline ends. The CDR3 nucleotides read TGTGCCAGCAGCCGAACAGACAAGATCTATGGCTACACCTTC. Its translation is CASSRTDKIYGYTF.

This rearrangement joins TRBV9 to TRBJ1-1; D perhaps matches TRBD1 (6 bases). CDR1 SGDLS and CDR2 YYNGEE come from the germline V gene. The CDR3 loop spans 17 amino acids. Trimming took off 0 bases at V and 3 bases at J, with 18 bases between the two ends. The CDR3 is CASSVAPGHRTDTEAFF. The CDR3 DNA is TGTGCCAGCAGCGTAGCTCCGGGACACCGAACGGACACTGAAGCTTTCTTT.

The chain uses TRBV11-2 and TRBJ1-4; TRBD1 matches 8 bases. CDR1 SGHAT and CDR2 FQNNGV come from the germline V gene. The V and J ends lost 5 bases and 6 bases, in that order; junction bases with no gene match: 8. The CDR3 spans 15 residues. Written as DNA, the CDR3 is TGTGCCAGCAGCCGAACAGGGGGAGAGGATGAAAAACTGTTTTTT. Translation gives CASSRTGGEDEKLFF.

This clone was found many times. This sequence joins TRBV5-1 and TRBJ2-3, with a weak D call TRBD1 (6 bases). The CDR3 runs to 18 residues. V gave up 5 bases and J gave up 0 bases, with 22 bases separating them. CDR1 and CDR2 (germline): SGHRS, YFSETQ. The DNA for the CDR3 is TGCGCCAGCAGGTCTTTTGGACAGCTAATGTCTAGCACAGATACGCAGTATTTT. Translated: CASRSFGQLMSSTDTQYF.

This clone appeared once. This rearrangement joins TRBV5-1 to TRBJ2-5; no definite D call. Germline V gene lookup returns CDR1 SGHRS and CDR2 YFSETQ. The CDR3 is 14 amino acids. Trimming removed 2 bases from V and 0 bases from J, with 8 bases in between. DNA for the CDR3: TGCGCCAGCAGCTTCGGCGGCTACCAAGAGACCCAGTACTTC. This codes for CASSFGGYQETQYF.

The gene calls are TRBV20-1 and TRBJ1-2; D is ambiguous. Trimming stripped 0 bases from V and 7 bases from J, with 6 bases between. This CDR3 has 11 residues. CDR1 and CDR2 (germline): DFQATT, SNEGSKA (reference sequence). CDR3 DNA sequence: TGCAGTGCTAGAGACGGTTCTGGCTACACCTTC. Translation gives CSARDGSGYTF.

The V gene is TRBV30, the J gene TRBJ2-2; D is unclear. CDR1 GTSNPN and CDR2 SVGIG come from the germline V gene (reference sequence). Trimming cost V 0 bases and J 7 bases, with 6 bases left between them. This CDR3 has 12 amino acids. CDR3 protein: CAWSVANGELFF. The CDR3 DNA follows: TGTGCCTGGAGTGTTGCGAACGGGGAGCTGTTTTTT.

The chain uses TRBV20-1 and TRBJ2-7; TRBD1 matches at 7 bases. Germline CDR1 DFQATT, CDR2 SNEGSKA (reference sequence). The CDR3 sequence is 11 residues long. The V segment lost 4 bases and the J segment 9 bases; nucleotides outside the gene matches: 6. The CDR3 DNA follows: TGCAGTGCTACTGACAGGGTTGGGCAGTACTTC. Its protein product is CSATDRVGQYF.

The CDR3 is CASSTLGETQYF. DNA of the CDR3: TGCGCCAGCAGCACTCTGGGGGAGACCCAGTACTTC. The chain recombines TRBV5-1 with TRBJ2-5, with unresolved D. The CDR3 totals 12 residues. Germline V gene sequence: CDR1 SGHRS, CDR2 YFSETQ. The V end was cut by 4 bases, the J end by 5 bases, with 9 bases between.

A single count supports this clone. This rearrangement joins TRBV5-1 to TRBJ1-2; no reliable D call. This CDR3 spans 13 amino acids. The germline V and J ends were trimmed by 4 bases and 8 bases, with 15 bases remaining between them. The germline V gene has CDR1 SGHRS and CDR2 YFSETQ. CDR3 region: CASSKSGDGGYTF. In DNA form, the CDR3 reads TGCGCCAGCAGCAAGTCTGGAGACGGAGGCTACACCTTC.

This clone was observed a few times. The genes are TRBV27 and TRBJ1-2, with TRBD1 as a possible D gene (5 bases). V was pared by 3 bases and J by 1 base, with 12 bases between. Germline V lookup: CDR1 MNHEY, CDR2 SMNVEV (reference sequence). The CDR3 totals 15 residues. CDR3 protein: CASSFSRRDNYGYTF. The CDR3, as DNA: TGTGCCAGCAGTTTTTCTCGCAGGGATAACTATGGCTACACCTTC.

The chain has TRBV15 and TRBJ2-5, with a possible D match to TRBD1 (5 bases). Germline V gene lookup returns CDR1 LNHNV and CDR2 YYDKDF (reference sequence). The CDR3 runs to 13 residues. The V and J ends lost 3 bases and 1 base respectively, with 6 bases between them. The CDR3 region is CATSRDIQETQYF. The DNA of the CDR3 is TGTGCCACCAGCAGGGACATCCAAGAGACCCAGTACTTC. Full variable domain (rest looked up from reference TRBV15 and TRBJ2-5): DAMVIQNPRYQVTQFGKPVTLSCSQTLNHNVMYWYQQKSSQAPKLLFHYYDKDFNNEADTPDNFQSRRPNTSFCFLDIRSPGLGDTAMYLCATSRDIQETQYFGPGTRLLVL.

This chain connects TRBV29-1 to TRBJ2-1; unclear D gene. The CDR3 runs to 11 residues. V lost 7 bases and J lost 4, with 8 bases in between. The germline V gene has CDR1 SQVTM and CDR2 ANQGSEA. For the CDR3, the DNA is TGCAGCGCCCCCGATTACAATGAGCAGTTCTTC. It translates to CSAPDYNEQFF.

This clone has a handful of counts. J is TRBJ2-5 and V is TRBV6-1; D may be TRBD1 (5 bases). Germline V gene data show CDR1 as MNHNS and CDR2 as SASEGT. The V end was cut by 1 base, the J end by 5 bases, with 14 bases between. The CDR3 length is 15 residues. The CDR3 coding sequence is TGTGCCAGCAGTGAAGTATTAGGACATTTGGAGACCCAGTACTTC. Translated: CASSEVLGHLETQYF.

The CDR3 loop is CASSVDRPDTQYF. The CDR3 DNA sequence: TGTGCCAGCAGCGTAGACAGGCCAGATACGCAGTATTTT. The chain links TRBV9 to TRBJ2-3; D might be TRBD1 (5 bases). Trimming cost V 0 bases and J 4 bases, with 6 bases left between them. CDR3 size: 13 residues. CDR1 is SGDLS and CDR2 is YYNGEE in the germline V gene.

This rearrangement joins TRBV11-3 to TRBJ2-7; 7 positions match TRBD1. The trim removed 4 bases at V and 5 bases at J, leaving 5 bases unmatched. CDR3 length equals 13 residues. CDR1 and CDR2 from the germline V gene are SGHNT and YENEEA. The CDR3 region is CASSSTGFNEQYF. As DNA, the CDR3 is TGTGCCAGCAGCTCGACAGGGTTCAACGAGCAGTACTTC. The full variable domain, completed using reference TRBV11-3 and TRBJ2-7, is EAGVVQSPRYKIIEKKQPVAFWCNPISGHNTLYWYLQNLGQGPELLIRYENEEAVDDSQLPKDRFSAERLKGVDSTLKIQPAELGDSAVYLCASSSTGFNEQYFGPGTRLTVT.

This clone was counted between two and nine times. The rearrangement joins TRBV6-6 to TRBJ2-5; 9 nucleotides agree with TRBD1. V gave up 10 bases and J gave up 5 bases; unmatched junction bases: 5. The CDR3 totals 12 residues. Germline loops: CDR1 MNHNY, CDR2 SVGAGI (reference sequence). The CDR3 DNA sequence: TGTGCCACTGACAGGGGGGCGGAGACCCAGTACTTC. It translates to CATDRGAETQYF.